This passage covers 13 T cell receptor beta chains from one sample sequenced in a study of shared clonotypes between healthy human individuals. The naive CD8 population came from CD45RO-negative cells selected for CCR7, without terminally differentiated effector memory CD45RA+ cells. TCRdb keeps only in-frame clones here, not all; method: immunoSEQ multiplex PCR. Here the sample spans about 1,800,000 clones, about 95% being singletons. The sequenced sample consisted of naive CD8+ T cells sorted from blood. All receptors derive from a man aged 18 to 29 in good health.

V and J are TRBV4-3 and TRBJ2-5, with a weak D call TRBD1 (6 bases). The CDR3 is 15 residues long. Trimming left V 1 base short and J 1 base short, with 10 bases between. Per germline, CDR1 LGHNA and CDR2 YSLEER. The CDR3 DNA follows: TGCGCCAGCAGCCAAGGCAGGGGTCTCCAAGAGACCCAGTACTTC. Its protein product is CASSQGRGLQETQYF.

This sequence joins TRBV6-6 and TRBJ2-3; a possible D gene is TRBD2 (5 bases). Germline loops: CDR1 MNHNY, CDR2 SVGAGI (reference sequence). This CDR3 contains 13 residues. Trimming cost V 2 bases and J 5 bases, with 8 bases left between them. The CDR3 sequence is CASSYVREDTQYF. CDR3 sequence (DNA): TGTGCCAGCAGTTACGTCCGGGAAGATACGCAGTATTTT.

V gene TRBV5-5 combines with J gene TRBJ1-2, with D maybe TRBD1 (5 bases). The CDR3 loop spans 14 amino acids. Per the germline V gene, CDR1 is SGHKS and CDR2 is YYEKEE (reference sequence). V shed 1 base and J shed 10 bases, with 17 bases lying between them. CDR3 loop: CASSLLRGSYNYTF. The CDR3 nucleotides read TGTGCCAGCAGCTTGTTAAGGGGATCCTACAACTACACCTTC. Based on the CDR3 plus reference TRBV5-5 and TRBJ1-2, the full variable domain is DAGVTQSPTHLIKTRGQQVTLRCSPISGHKSVSWYQQVLGQGPQFIFQYYEKEERGRGNFPDRFSARQFPNYSSELNVNALLLGDSALYLCASSLLRGSYNYTFGSGTRLTVV.

In this sample, this clone turned up once. The chain employs TRBV6-5 and TRBJ2-1; 7 bases map to TRBD1. The germline CDR1 and CDR2 sequences are MNHEY and SVGAGI. The V segment lost 3 bases and the J segment 6 bases; nucleotides outside the gene matches: 8. The CDR3 totals 15 residues. In DNA form, the CDR3 reads TGTGCCAGCAGTTATGGACAGGAAGGGCCCAATGAGCAGTTCTTC. Translating it yields CASSYGQEGPNEQFF.

The chain links TRBV29-1 to TRBJ2-2; D possibly corresponds to TRBD1 (6 bases). Per germline, CDR1 SQVTM and CDR2 ANQGSEA. This CDR3 region has 13 residues. Trimming removed 6 bases from V and 4 bases from J, with 12 bases in between. In nucleotides, the CDR3 is TGCAGCGTGTCACAGGGTTCCACCGGGGAGCTGTTTTTT. Amino acid sequence: CSVSQGSTGELFF.

The rearrangement uses TRBV7-9 and TRBJ2-5; possibly TRBD1 for D (5 bases). The V end lost 5 bases, the J end lost 1 base, and 14 bases lay between the germline ends. Per germline, CDR1 SEHNR and CDR2 FQNEAQ (reference sequence). The CDR3 covers 15 residues. The CDR3 is CASSDGGHTQETQYF. CDR3 sequence (DNA): TGTGCCAGCAGCGACGGCGGACATACCCAAGAGACCCAGTACTTC.

The chain joins TRBV19 to TRBJ2-3; no clear D. The germline V gene has CDR1 LNHDA and CDR2 SQIVND (reference sequence). V gave up 2 bases and J gave up 2 bases, with 11 bases separating them. The CDR3 length is 15 residues. In DNA form, the CDR3 reads TGTGCCAGTAGTATAACCCCCCTCGACACAGATACGCAGTATTTT. Its protein is CASSITPLDTDTQYF.

This chain joins TRBV7-9 and TRBJ2-7; tentative D call: TRBD2 (7 bases). Trimming pared 4 bases from V and 9 bases from J, leaving 13 bases between. Germline V gene data show CDR1 as SEHNR and CDR2 as FQNEAQ (reference sequence). This CDR3 is built from 12 residues. CDR3 loop: CASSSGEGVQYF. DNA of the CDR3: TGTGCCAGCAGCTCCGGGGAGGGGGTGCAGTACTTC. The whole variable domain, filled in from reference TRBV7-9 and TRBJ2-7, reads DTGVSQNPRHKITKRGQNVTFRCDPISEHNRLYWYRQTLGQGPEFLTYFQNEAQLEKSRLLSDRFSAERPKGSFSTLEIQRTEQGDSAMYLCASSSGEGVQYFGPGTRLTVT.

The chain employs TRBV4-3 and TRBJ1-1, with TRBD1 matching over 7 bases. This CDR3 is 14 amino acids long. The junction had 5 bases not matched to a gene; V was cut back by 1 base and J by 6 bases. CDR1 and CDR2 (germline): LGHNA, YSLEER. The CDR3, as DNA: TGCGCCAGCAGCCAAGGGCAGGGGGTCTCTGAAGCTTTCTTT. Protein sequence: CASSQGQGVSEAFF.

The chain uses TRBV10-2 and TRBJ2-7; 7 bases map to TRBD2. The length of the CDR3 is 14 residues. J gave up 2 bases and V 3 bases, and 4 bases lay outside the gene matches. CDR1 and CDR2 from the germline V gene are WSHSY and SAAADI. Written as DNA, the CDR3 is TGCGCCAGCAGTGATGAGCGGGGACCCTACGAGCAGTACTTC. Protein: CASSDERGPYEQYF.

Written as DNA, the CDR3 is TGTGCCACCAGCAGTACAGGGACCCCCCACGAGCAGTACTTC. Translating gives CATSSTGTPHEQYF. The chain is built from TRBV15 and TRBJ2-7; perhaps TRBD1 as D (6 bases). Germline CDR1 is LNHNV and CDR2 is YYDKDF (reference sequence). Deletions cut 3 bases from V and 5 bases from J, with 14 bases between. This CDR3 has 14 residues.

The genes are TRBV4-1 and TRBJ2-7; the D gene is possibly TRBD1 (6 bases). The CDR3 spans 18 residues. The V gene's germline CDR1 is MGHRA and CDR2 YSYEKL. The V end lost 0 bases, the J end lost 0 bases, and 18 bases lay between the germline ends. This CDR3 is CASSQDPGQLLSSYEQYF. CDR3 nucleotide sequence: TGCGCCAGCAGCCAAGATCCCGGACAGCTCCTGAGCTCCTACGAGCAGTACTTC.

The gene calls are TRBV7-9 and TRBJ2-2, with TRBD1 identical over 7 bases. The V segment lost 4 bases and the J segment 5 bases; nucleotides outside the gene matches: 10. CDR1 SEHNR and CDR2 FQNEAQ come from the germline V gene (reference sequence). This CDR3 has 16 residues. As DNA, the CDR3 is TGTGCCAGCAGCTCAACGTCAGGGGGTACAACCGGGGAGCTGTTTTTT. Translation gives CASSSTSGGTTGELFF. The full variable domain, in which reference TRBV7-9 and TRBJ2-2 provide the parts outside the CDR3, is DTGVSQNPRHKITKRGQNVTFRCDPISEHNRLYWYRQTLGQGPEFLTYFQNEAQLEKSRLLSDRFSAERPKGSFSTLEIQRTEQGDSAMYLCASSSTSGGTTGELFFGEGSRLTVL.